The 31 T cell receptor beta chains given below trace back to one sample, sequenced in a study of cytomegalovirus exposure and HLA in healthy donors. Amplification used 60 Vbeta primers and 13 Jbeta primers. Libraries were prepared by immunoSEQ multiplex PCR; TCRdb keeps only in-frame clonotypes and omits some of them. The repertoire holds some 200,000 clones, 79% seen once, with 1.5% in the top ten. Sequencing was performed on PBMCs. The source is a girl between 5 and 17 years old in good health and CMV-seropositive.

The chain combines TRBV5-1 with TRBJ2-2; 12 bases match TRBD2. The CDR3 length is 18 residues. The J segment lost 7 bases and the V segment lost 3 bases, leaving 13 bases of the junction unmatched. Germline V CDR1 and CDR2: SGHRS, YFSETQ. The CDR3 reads CASSSDRTSGVFGGELFF. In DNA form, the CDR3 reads TGCGCCAGCAGCTCCGACAGGACTAGCGGGGTCTTCGGCGGGGAGCTGTTTTTT.

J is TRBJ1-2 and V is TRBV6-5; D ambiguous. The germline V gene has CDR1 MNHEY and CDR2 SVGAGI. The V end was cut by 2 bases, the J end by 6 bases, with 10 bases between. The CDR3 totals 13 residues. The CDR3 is CASSYEGGHGYTF. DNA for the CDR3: TGTGCCAGCAGTTACGAGGGCGGGCATGGCTACACCTTC.

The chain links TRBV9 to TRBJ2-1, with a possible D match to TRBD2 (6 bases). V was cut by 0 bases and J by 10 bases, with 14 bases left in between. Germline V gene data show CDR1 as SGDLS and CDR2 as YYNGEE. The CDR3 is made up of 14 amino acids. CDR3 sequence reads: CASSVAMLATEQFF. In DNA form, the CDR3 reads TGTGCCAGCAGCGTAGCTATGCTAGCGACAGAGCAGTTCTTC.

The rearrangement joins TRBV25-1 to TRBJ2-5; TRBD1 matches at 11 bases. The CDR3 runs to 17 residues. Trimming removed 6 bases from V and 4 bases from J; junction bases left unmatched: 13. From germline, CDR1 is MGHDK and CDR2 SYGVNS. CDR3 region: CASSPSDRGRLIETQYF. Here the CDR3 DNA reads TGTGCCAGCAGCCCTTCGGACAGGGGGCGGTTAATAGAGACCCAGTACTTC.

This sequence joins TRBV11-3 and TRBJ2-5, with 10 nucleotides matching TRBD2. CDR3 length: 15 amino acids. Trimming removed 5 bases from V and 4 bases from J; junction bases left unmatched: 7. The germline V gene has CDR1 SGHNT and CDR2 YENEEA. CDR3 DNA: TGTGCCAGCAGCCGCGAAGCGGGGGGGGGAGAGACCCAGTACTTC. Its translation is CASSREAGGGETQYF.

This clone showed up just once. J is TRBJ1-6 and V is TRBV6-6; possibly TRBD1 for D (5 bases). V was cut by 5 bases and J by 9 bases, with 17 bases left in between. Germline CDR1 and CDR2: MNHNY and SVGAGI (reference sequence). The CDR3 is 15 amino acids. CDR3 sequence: CASSPDTYIISPLHF. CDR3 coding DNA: TGTGCCAGCAGTCCGGACACCTATATCATTTCACCCCTCCACTTT.

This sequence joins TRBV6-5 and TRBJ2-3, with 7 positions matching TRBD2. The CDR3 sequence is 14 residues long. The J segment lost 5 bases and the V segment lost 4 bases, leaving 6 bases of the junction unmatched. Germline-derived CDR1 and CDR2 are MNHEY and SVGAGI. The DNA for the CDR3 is TGTGCCAGCAGTTTTCGCGGGGGTTTAGATACGCAGTATTTT. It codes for CASSFRGGLDTQYF.

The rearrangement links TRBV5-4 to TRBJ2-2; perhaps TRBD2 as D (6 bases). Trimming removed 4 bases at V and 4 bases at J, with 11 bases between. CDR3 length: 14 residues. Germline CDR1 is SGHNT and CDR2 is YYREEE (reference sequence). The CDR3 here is CASSPTGGTGELFF. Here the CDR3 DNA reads TGTGCCAGCAGCCCCACCGGGGGCACCGGGGAGCTGTTTTTT.

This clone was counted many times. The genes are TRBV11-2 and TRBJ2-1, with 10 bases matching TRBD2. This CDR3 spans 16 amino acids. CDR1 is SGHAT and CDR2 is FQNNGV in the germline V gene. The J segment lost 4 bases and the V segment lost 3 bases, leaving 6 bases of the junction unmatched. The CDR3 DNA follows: TGTGCCAGCAGCTTCCAAACTAGCGGGGCGTACAATGAGCAGTTCTTC. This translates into CASSFQTSGAYNEQFF.

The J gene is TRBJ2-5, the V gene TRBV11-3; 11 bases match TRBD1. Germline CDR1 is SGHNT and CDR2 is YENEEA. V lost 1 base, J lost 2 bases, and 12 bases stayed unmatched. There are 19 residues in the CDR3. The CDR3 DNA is TGTGCCAGCAGCTTAGGAAGCCCCTGGGACAGGGGGGATCAAGAGACCCAGTACTTC. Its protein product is CASSLGSPWDRGDQETQYF.

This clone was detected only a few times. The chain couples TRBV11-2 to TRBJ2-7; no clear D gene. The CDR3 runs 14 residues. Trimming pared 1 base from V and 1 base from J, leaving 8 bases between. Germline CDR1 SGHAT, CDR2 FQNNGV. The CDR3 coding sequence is TGTGCCAGCAGCTTAGCGGTGCAATCCTACGAGCAGTACTTC. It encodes CASSLAVQSYEQYF.

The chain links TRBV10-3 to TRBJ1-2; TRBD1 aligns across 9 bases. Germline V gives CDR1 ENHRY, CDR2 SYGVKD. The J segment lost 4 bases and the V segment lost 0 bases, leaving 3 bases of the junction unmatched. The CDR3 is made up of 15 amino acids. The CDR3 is CAISESRGQGYGYTF. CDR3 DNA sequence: TGTGCCATCAGTGAGTCGCGGGGACAGGGCTATGGCTACACCTTC.

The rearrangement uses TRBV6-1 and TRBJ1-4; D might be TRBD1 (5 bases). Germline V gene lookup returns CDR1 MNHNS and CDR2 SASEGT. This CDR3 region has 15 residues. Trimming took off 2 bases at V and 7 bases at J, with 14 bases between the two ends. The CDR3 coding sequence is TGTGCCAGCAGTGAAAACGGGCAGGGCGGTGAAAAACTGTTTTTT. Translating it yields CASSENGQGGEKLFF.

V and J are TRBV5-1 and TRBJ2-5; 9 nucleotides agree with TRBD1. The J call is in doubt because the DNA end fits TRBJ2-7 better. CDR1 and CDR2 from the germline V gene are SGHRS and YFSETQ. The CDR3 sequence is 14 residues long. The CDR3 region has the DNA TGCGCCAGCAGCCTGAGACAGGGGGGATACGAGCAGTACTTC. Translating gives CASSLRQGGYEQYF.

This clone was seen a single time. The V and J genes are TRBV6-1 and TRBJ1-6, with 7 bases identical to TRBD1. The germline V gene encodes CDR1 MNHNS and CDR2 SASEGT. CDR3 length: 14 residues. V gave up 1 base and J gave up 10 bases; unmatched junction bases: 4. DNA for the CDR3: TGTGCCAGCAGTGAAGGGACAGGAGGATCACCCCTCCACTTT. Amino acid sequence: CASSEGTGGSPLHF.

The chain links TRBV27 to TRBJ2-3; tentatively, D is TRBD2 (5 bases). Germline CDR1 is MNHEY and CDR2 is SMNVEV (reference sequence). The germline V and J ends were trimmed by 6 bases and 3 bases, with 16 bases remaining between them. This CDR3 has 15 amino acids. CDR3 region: CASRPDYTITDTQYF. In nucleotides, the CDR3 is TGTGCCAGCAGGCCCGACTATACTATAACAGATACGCAGTATTTT.

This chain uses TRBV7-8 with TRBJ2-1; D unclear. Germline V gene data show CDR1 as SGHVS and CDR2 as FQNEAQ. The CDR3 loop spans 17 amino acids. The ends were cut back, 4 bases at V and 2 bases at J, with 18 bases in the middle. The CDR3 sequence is CASSSLVYGFPYNEQFF. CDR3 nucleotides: TGTGCCAGCAGCTCCCTTGTTTACGGGTTCCCCTACAATGAGCAGTTCTTC.

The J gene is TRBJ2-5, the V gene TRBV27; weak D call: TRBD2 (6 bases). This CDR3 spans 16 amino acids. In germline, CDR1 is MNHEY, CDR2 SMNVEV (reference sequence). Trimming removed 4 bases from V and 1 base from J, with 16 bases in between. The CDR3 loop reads CASSSAGTRIQETQYF. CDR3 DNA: TGTGCCAGCAGTTCCGCCGGGACTCGAATCCAAGAGACCCAGTACTTC.

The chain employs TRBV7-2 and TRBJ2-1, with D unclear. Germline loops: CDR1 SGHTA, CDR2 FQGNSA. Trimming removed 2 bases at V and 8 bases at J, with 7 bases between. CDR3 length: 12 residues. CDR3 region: CASSLFSDEQFF. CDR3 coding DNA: TGTGCCAGCAGCTTATTCTCGGATGAGCAGTTCTTC. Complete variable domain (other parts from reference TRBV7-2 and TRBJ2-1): GAGVSQSPSNKVTEKGKDVELRCDPISGHTALYWYRQSLGQGLEFLIYFQGNSAPDKSGLPSDRFSAERTGGSVSTLTIQRTQQEDSAVYLCASSLFSDEQFFGPGTRLTVL.

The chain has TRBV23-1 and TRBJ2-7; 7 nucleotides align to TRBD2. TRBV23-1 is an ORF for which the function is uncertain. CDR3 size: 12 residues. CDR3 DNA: TGCGCGGGGGGGACGAACTCCTACGAGCAGTACTTC. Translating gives CAGGTNSYEQYF.

CDR3 amino acids: CASSLAGGADTQYF. Here the CDR3 DNA reads TGTGCCAGCAGTTTGGCAGGGGGTGCAGATACGCAGTATTTT. The chain links TRBV27 to TRBJ2-3; 7 bases are shared with TRBD1. The CDR3 is made up of 14 amino acids. Germline V lookup: CDR1 MNHEY, CDR2 SMNVEV (reference sequence). The V gene end was trimmed by 3 bases and the J gene end by 4 bases; junction bases not matched to a gene: 4.

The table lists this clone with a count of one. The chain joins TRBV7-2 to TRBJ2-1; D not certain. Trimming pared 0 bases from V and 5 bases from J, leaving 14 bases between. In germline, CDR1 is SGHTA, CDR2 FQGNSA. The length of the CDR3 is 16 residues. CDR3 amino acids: CASSLAAVKKNNEQFF. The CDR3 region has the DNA TGTGCCAGCAGCTTAGCGGCAGTAAAGAAAAACAATGAGCAGTTCTTC.

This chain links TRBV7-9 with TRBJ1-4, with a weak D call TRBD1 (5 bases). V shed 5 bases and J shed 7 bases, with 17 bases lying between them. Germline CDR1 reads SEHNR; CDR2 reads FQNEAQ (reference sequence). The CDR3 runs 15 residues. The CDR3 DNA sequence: TGTGCCAGCAGCATCGGCCAGGGCGAAAGTGAAAAACTGTTTTTT. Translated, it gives CASSIGQGESEKLFF.

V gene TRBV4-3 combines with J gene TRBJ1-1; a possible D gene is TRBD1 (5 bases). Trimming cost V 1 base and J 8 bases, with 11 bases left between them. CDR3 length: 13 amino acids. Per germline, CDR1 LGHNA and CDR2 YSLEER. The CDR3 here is CASSQVRGGEAFF. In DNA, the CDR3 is TGCGCCAGCAGCCAAGTAAGGGGAGGAGAAGCTTTCTTT.

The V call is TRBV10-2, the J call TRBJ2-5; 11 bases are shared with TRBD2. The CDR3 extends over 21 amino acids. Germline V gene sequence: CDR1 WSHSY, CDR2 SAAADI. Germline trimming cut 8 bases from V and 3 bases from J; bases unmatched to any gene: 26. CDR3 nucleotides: TGCGCCAGCCGCCCATCTGCCTTAGCGGGGGGGCTCGATCGGTTGAAAGAGACCCAGTACTTC. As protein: CASRPSALAGGLDRLKETQYF.

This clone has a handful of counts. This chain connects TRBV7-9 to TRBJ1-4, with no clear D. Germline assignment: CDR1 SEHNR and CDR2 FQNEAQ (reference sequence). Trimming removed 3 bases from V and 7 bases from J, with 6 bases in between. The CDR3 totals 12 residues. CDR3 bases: TGTGCCAGCAGCTTGGCCACTGAAAAACTGTTTTTT. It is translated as CASSLATEKLFF.

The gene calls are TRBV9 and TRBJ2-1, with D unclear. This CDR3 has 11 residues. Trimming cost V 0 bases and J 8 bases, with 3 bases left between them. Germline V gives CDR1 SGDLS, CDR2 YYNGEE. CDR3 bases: TGTGCCAGCAGCGTAGACTATGAGCAGTTCTTC. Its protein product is CASSVDYEQFF.

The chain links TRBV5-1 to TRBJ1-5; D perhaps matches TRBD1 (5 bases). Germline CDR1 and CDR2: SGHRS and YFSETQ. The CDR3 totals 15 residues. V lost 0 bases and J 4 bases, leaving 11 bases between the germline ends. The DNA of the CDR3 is TGCGCCAGCAGCTTGGATCCAGGGTGGAATCAGCCCCAGCATTTT. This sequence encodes CASSLDPGWNQPQHF.

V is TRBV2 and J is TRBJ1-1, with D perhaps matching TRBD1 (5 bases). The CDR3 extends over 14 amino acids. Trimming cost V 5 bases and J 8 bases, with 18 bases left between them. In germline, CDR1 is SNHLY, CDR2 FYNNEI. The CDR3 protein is CASSSIVGASEAFF. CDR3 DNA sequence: TGTGCCAGCAGTTCCATAGTAGGGGCCTCAGAAGCTTTCTTT.

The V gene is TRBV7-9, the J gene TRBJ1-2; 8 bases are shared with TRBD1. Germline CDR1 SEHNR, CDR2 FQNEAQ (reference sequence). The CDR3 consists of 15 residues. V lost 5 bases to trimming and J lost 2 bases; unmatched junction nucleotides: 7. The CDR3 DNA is TGTGCCAGCAGCGTCGACAGGGGAAGCAACTATGGCTACACCTTC. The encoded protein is CASSVDRGSNYGYTF.

The CDR3 DNA reads TGTGCCAGCAGCCAAGAGTGGCGGGGGGCCTCCTACGAGCAGTACTTC. Amino acids: CASSQEWRGASYEQYF. The chain uses TRBV4-2 and TRBJ2-7, with 8 positions matching TRBD2. V trimming: 0 bases; J trimming: 0 bases; junction bases outside the gene matches: 4. CDR3 length: 16 residues. Germline-derived CDR1 and CDR2 are LGHNA and YNFKEQ.